A selection of T cell receptor beta chains follows, all from one sample in a study of T cell changes during pregnancy in multiple sclerosis. TCRdb keeps only in-frame clones here, not all; method: immunoSEQ multiplex PCR. The sample records around 88,000 clones, under 95% being singletons. The specimen was peripheral blood, collected after pregnancy. These receptors all stem from a female donor in good health, enrolled as a control in a pregnancy study. CDR3s include the opening cysteine and the closing phenylalanine or tryptophan. The D gene is left open where the match is weak. The listing skips clone size in some rows; elsewhere it reads once, few, many or a size class.

TRBD1	TRBJ2-1	TRBV6-6	NA	14	TGTGCCAGCAGTAGGGACAGGGGCGGCAATGAGCAGTTCTTC	CASSRDRGGNEQFF
TRBD1	TRBJ2-7	TRBV14	NA	16	TGTGCCAGCAGCCAGAACCACGGGACAGGGGGCCACGGGCAGTACTTC	CASSQNHGTGGHGQYF
TRBD1	TRBJ1-3	TRBV30	NA	13	TGTGCCTGGAATATACAGGGGGCGGACACCATATATTTT	CAWNIQGADTIYF
NA	TRBJ2-7	TRBV5-1	NA	15	TGCGCCAGCAGAAATAATTTAGCGACCATCTACGAGCAGTACTTC	CASRNNLATIYEQYF
NA	TRBJ1-1	TRBV6-1	NA	15	TGTGCCAGCACTACCCACCGGGGGGGGAGCGCTGAAGCTTTCTTT	CASTTHRGGSAEAFF
NA	TRBJ1-1	TRBV10-3	NA	14	TGTGCCATCAGTGAGTCAGGGGCCAACACTGAAGCTTTCTTT	CAISESGANTEAFF
TRBD2	TRBJ2-1	TRBV27	once	22	TGTGCCAGCAGTCGATTCATTATAGGGACTAGCGGGAGGTTCTGCTCCTACAATGAGCAGTTCTTC	CASSRFIIGTSGRFCSYNEQFF
TRBD1	TRBJ2-7	TRBV7-8	NA	15	TGTGCCAGCAGCTTAGCACGGGACAGGGGCTACGAGCAGTACTTC	CASSLARDRGYEQYF
NA	TRBJ2-7	TRBV6-1	NA	15	TGTGCCAGCAGCTTCACCTTACCACTTCCCTACGAGCAGTACTTC	CASSFTLPLPYEQYF
NA	TRBJ2-3	TRBV21-1	NA	15	TGTGCCCGCTGGGGGGGAACCGATAGCACAGATACGCAGTATTTT	CARWGGTDSTDTQYF
NA	TRBJ1-1	TRBV28	NA	13	TGTGCCAGCAGTCGACAGGTGAACACTGAAGCTTTCTTT	CASSRQVNTEAFF
TRBD2	TRBJ2-3	TRBV11-2	NA	16	TGTGCCAGCAGCTTAGTCGGCGGGGGGGGCACAGATACGCAGTATTTT	CASSLVGGGGTDTQYF
NA	TRBJ1-1	TRBV7-3	NA	17	TGTGCCAGCAGCTTAACCGCGACGAGGGTCGGAAACACTGAAGCTTTCTTT	CASSLTATRVGNTEAFF
NA	TRBJ1-1	TRBV30	NA	10	TGTGCCCAAGGGGGCACTGAAGCTTTCTTT	CAQGGTEAFF
NA	TRBJ2-1	TRBV7-6	NA	13	TGTGCCAGCAGCTTAGAATCAAGGAGTGAGCAGTTCTTC	CASSLESRSEQFF
TRBD1	TRBJ2-7	TRBV6-5	NA	16	TGTGCCAGCAGTTACGGGGACAGGGCTAGCTCCTACGAGCAGTACTTC	CASSYGDRASSYEQYF
NA	TRBJ1-4	TRBV2	NA	13	TGTGCCAGCAAAACAGCAACTAATGAAAAACTGTTTTTT	CASKTATNEKLFF
TRBD1	TRBJ1-3	TRBV7-9	NA	17	TGTGCCAGCAGCGACATCCGGGACAGGGACTCTGGAAACACCATATATTTT	CASSDIRDRDSGNTIYF
NA	TRBJ1-2	TRBV12-5	NA	18	TGTGCTAGTGGTTTGGCTATCCGGGGACCCGCTAGCGACTATGGCTACACCTTC	CASGLAIRGPASDYGYTF